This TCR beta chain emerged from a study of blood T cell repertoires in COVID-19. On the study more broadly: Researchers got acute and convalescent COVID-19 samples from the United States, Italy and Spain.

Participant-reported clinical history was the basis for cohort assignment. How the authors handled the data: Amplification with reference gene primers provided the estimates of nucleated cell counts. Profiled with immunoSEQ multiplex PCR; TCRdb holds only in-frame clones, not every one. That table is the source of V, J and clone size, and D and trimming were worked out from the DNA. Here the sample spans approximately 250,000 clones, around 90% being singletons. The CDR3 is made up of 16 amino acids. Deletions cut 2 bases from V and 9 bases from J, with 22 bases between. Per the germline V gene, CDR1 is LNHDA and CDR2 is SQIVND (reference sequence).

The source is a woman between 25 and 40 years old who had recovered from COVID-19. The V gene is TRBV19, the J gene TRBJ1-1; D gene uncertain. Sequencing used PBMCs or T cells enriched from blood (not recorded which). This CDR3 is CASSITVAIWRGKAFF. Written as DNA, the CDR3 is TGTGCCAGTAGTATAACTGTGGCCATATGGCGGGGAAAAGCTTTCTTT.